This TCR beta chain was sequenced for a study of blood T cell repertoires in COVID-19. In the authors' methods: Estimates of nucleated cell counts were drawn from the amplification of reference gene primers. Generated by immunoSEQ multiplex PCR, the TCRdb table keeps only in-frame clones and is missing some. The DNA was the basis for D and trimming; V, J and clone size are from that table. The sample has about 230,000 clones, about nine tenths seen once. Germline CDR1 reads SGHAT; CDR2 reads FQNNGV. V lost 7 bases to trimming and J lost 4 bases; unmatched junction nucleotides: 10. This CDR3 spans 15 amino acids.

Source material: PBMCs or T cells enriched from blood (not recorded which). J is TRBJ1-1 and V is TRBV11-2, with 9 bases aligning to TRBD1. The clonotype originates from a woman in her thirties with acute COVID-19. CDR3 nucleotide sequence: TGTGCCAGCATCTGGGGGACAGGGACCGTCACTGAAGCTTTCTTT. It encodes CASIWGTGTVTEAFF.